This T cell receptor beta chain emerged from a study of blood T cell repertoires in COVID-19. Study summary: There were acute and convalescent COVID-19 samples, and they came from the United States, Italy and Spain.

Germline V gene sequence: CDR1 SNHLY, CDR2 FYNNEI. Deletions cut 8 bases from V and 0 bases from J, with 10 bases between. The CDR3 is 13 amino acids. Data came from immunoSEQ multiplex PCR; TCRdb stores just in-frame clones and leaves some out. The sample has more than 200,000 clones; 84% are singletons. The V gene is TRBV2, the J gene TRBJ1-1; a possible D gene is TRBD1 (5 bases). This TCR came from a man between 60 and 70 years old with acute or convalescent COVID-19. The sequencing sample was made of peripheral blood. The CDR3 nucleotides read TGTGCCAGCCTGGGGGGGATGAACACTGAAGCTTTCTTT. It codes for CASLGGMNTEAFF. Full variable domain (rest looked up from reference TRBV2 and TRBJ1-1): EPEVTQTPSHQVTQMGQEVILRCVPISNHLYFYWYRQILGQKVEFLVSFYNNEISEKSEIFDDQFSVERPDGSNFTLKIRSTKLEDSAMYFCASLGGMNTEAFFGQGTRLTVV.